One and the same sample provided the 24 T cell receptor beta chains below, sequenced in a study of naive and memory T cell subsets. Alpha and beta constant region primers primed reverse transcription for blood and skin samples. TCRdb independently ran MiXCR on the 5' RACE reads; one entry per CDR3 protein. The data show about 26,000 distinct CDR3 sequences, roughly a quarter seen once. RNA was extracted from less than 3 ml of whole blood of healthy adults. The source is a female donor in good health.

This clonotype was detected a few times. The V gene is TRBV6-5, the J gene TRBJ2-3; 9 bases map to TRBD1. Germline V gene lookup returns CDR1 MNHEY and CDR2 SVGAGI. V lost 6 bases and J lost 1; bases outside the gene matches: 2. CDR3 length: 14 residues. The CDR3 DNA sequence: TGTGCCAGCAGACAGGGGGCCGGCACAGATACGCAGTATTTT. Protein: CASRQGAGTDTQYF.

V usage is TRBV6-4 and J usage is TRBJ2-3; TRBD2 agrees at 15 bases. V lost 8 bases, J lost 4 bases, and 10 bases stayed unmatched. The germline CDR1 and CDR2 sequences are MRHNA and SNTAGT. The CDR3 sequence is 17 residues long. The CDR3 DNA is TGTGCCAGCGCCCGGACTAGCGGGGGGGCCGGCGCAGATACGCAGTATTTT. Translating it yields CASARTSGGAGADTQYF.

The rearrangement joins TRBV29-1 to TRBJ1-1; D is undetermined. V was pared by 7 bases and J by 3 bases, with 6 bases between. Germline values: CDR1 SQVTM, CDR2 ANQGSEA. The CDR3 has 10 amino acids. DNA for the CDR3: TGCAGCGGGAGACACACTGAAGCTTTCTTT. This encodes CSGRHTEAFF. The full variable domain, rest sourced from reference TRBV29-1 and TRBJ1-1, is SAVISQKPSRDICQRGTSLTIQCQVDSQVTMMFWYRQQPGQSLTLIATANQGSEATYESGFVIDKFPISRPNLTFSTLTVSNMSPEDSSIYLCSGRHTEAFFGQGTRLTVV.

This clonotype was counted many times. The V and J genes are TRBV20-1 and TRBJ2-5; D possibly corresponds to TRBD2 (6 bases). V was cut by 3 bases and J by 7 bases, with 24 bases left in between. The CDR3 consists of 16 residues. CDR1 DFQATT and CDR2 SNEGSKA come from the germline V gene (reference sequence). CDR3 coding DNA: TGCAGTGCTAGCGACCCTTCTGCCGGGGGTTTTAGGACCCAGTACTTC. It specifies CSASDPSAGGFRTQYF.

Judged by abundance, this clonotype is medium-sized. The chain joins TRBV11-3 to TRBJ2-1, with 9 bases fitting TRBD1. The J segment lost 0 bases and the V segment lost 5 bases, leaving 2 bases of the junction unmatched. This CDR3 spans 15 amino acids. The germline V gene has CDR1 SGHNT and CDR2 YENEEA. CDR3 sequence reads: CASSQGQGSYNEQFF. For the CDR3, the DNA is TGTGCCAGCAGCCAGGGACAGGGCTCCTACAATGAGCAGTTCTTC. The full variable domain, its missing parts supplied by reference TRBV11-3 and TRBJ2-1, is EAGVVQSPRYKIIEKKQPVAFWCNPISGHNTLYWYLQNLGQGPELLIRYENEEAVDDSQLPKDRFSAERLKGVDSTLKIQPAELGDSAVYLCASSQGQGSYNEQFFGPGTRLTVL.

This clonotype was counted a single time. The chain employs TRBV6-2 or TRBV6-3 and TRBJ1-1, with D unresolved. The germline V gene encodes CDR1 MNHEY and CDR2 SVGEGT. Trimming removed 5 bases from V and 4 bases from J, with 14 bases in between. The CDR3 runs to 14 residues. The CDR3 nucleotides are TGTGCCAGCAGTGCCTTTGGAGGCGTCACTGAAGCTTTCTTT. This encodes CASSAFGGVTEAFF.

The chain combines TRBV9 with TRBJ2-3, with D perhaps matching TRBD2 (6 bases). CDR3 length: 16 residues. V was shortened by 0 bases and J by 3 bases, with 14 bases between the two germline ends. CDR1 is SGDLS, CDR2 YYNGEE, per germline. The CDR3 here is CASSVGLRRETDTQYF. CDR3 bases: TGTGCCAGCAGCGTAGGGTTGCGTCGGGAGACAGATACGCAGTATTTT.

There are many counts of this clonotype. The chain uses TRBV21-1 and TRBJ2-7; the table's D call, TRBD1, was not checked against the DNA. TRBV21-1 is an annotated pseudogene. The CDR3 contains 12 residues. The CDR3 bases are TGTGCCAGCAGCACCCCGGGAGACGAGCAGTACTTC. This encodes CASSTPGDEQYF.

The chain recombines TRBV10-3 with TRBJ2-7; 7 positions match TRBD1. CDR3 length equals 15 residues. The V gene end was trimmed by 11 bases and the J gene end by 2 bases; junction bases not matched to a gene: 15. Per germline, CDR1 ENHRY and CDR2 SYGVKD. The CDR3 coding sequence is TGTGCCCTCGAGGCCAGGGGACAGCCAACCTACGAGCAGTACTTC. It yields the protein CALEARGQPTYEQYF.

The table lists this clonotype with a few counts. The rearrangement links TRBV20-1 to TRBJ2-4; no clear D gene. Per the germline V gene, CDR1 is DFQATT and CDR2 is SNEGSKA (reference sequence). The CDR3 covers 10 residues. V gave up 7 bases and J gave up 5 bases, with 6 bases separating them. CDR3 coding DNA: TGCAGTGTTTACCAAAACATTCAGTACTTC. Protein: CSVYQNIQYF.

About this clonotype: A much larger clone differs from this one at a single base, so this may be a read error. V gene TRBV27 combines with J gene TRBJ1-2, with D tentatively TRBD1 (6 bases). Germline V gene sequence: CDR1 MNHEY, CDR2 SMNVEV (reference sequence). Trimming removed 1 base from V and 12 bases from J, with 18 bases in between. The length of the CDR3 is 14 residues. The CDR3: CASSLWRGSGGDTF. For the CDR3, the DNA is TGTGCCAGCAGTTTATGGAGAGGGTCGGGGGGCGACACCTTC.

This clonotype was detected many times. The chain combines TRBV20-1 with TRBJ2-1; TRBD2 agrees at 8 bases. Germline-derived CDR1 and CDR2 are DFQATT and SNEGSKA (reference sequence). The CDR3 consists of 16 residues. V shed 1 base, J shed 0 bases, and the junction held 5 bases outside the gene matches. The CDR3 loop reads CSARVPAGDSYNEQFF. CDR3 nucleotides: TGCAGTGCTAGAGTCCCAGCGGGGGACTCCTACAATGAGCAGTTCTTC.

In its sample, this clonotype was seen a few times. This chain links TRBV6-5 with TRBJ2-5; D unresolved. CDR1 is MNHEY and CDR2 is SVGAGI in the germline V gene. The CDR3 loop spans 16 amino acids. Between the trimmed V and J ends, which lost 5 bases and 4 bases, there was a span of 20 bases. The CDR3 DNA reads TGTGCCAGCAGTGCCTCCCGTAGTTTTCGGCTAGAGACCCAGTACTTC. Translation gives CASSASRSFRLETQYF.

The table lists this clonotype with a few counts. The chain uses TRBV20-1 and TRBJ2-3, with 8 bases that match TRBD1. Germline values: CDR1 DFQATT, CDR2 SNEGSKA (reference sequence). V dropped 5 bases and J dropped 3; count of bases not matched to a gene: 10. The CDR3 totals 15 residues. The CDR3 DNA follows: TGCAGTGCTCTTGACCGGGACAGGAGGACAGATACGCAGTATTTT. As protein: CSALDRDRRTDTQYF.

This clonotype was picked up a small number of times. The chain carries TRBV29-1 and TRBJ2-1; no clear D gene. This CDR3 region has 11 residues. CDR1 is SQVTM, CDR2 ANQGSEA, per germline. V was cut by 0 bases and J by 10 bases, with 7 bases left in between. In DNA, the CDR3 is TGCAGCGTTGAAGAGGGCTGGGAGCAGTTCTTC. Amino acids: CSVEEGWEQFF.

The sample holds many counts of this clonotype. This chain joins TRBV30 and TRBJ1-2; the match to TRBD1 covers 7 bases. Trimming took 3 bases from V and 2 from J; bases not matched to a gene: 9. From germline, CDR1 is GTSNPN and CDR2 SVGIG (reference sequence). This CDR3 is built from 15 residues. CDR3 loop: CAWSVGQISNYGYTF. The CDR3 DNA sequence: TGTGCCTGGAGCGTGGGACAGATCTCCAACTATGGCTACACCTTC.

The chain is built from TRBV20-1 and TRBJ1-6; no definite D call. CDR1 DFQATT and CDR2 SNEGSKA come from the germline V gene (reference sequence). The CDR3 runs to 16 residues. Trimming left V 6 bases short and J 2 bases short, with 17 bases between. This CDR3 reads CSAHPEGRTYNSPLHF. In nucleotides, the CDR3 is TGCAGTGCGCACCCCGAGGGTCGCACCTATAATTCACCCCTCCACTTT.

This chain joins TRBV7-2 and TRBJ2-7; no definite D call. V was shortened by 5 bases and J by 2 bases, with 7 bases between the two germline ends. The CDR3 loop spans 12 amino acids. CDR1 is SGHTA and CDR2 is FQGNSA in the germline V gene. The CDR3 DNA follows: TGTGCCAGCAGCCCAGACACCTACGAGCAGTACTTC. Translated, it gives CASSPDTYEQYF.

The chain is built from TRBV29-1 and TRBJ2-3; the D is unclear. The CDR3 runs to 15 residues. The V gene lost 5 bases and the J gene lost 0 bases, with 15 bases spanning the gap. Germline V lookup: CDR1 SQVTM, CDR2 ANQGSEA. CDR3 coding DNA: TGCAGCGTTCTGCGAGGCACCACTAGCACAGATACGCAGTATTTT. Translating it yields CSVLRGTTSTDTQYF.

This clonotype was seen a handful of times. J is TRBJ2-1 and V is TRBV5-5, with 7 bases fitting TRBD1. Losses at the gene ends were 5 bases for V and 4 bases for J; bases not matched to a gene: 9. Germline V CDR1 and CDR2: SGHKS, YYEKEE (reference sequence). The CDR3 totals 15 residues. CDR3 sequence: CASSFRDSQYNEQFF. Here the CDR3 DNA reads TGTGCCAGCAGTTTCCGGGACAGTCAATACAATGAGCAGTTCTTC.

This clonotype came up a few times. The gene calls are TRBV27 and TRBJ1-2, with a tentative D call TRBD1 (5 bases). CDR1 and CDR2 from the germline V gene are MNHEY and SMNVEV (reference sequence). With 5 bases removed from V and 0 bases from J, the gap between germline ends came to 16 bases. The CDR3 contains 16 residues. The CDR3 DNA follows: TGTGCCAGCAGTCTCCTACCGGGACGGTCTAACTATGGCTACACCTTC. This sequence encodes CASSLLPGRSNYGYTF.

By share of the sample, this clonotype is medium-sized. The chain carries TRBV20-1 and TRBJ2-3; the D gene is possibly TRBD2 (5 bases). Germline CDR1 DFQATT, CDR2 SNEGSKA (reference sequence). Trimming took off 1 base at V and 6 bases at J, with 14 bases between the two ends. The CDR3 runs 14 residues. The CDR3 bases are TGCAGTGCTAGAGCAGGACTCCTAGGCGATACGCAGTATTTT. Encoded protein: CSARAGLLGDTQYF.

CDR3: CSASIGLAVQETQYF. The CDR3 DNA reads as TGCAGTGCGTCAATCGGACTAGCGGTGCAGGAGACCCAGTACTTC. The rearrangement uses TRBV20-1 and TRBJ2-5; TRBD2 aligns across 10 bases. V was pared by 6 bases and J by 5 bases, with 12 bases of the junction left unmatched. This CDR3 is 15 amino acids long. CDR1 and CDR2 (germline): DFQATT, SNEGSKA (reference sequence).

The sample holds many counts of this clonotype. CDR3 sequence: CSARDEPEAFF. The CDR3 DNA follows: TGCAGTGCTAGAGACGAACCTGAAGCTTTCTTT. The chain recombines TRBV20-1 with TRBJ1-1; no clear D gene. V was shortened by 0 bases and J by 6 bases, with 5 bases between the two germline ends. CDR1 and CDR2 from the germline V gene are DFQATT and SNEGSKA (reference sequence). This CDR3 contains 11 residues.